This T cell receptor beta chain was recorded in a study of T cells after yellow fever vaccination. Study summary: The authors prepared low-cell-number fractions using SMART-Seq v4 Ultra Low Input.

TCRdb processed the 5' RACE reads anew with MiXCR; each CDR3 protein has one entry. Found here are approximately 300,000 distinct CDR3 sequences, 7.5% to 9% of them singletons; the top ten hold roughly 17%. Study outcomes and limitations: Some clonotypes were seen in both the CD4 and the CD8 compartments. These made up a small share and likely arose from convergent recombination.

This clonotype was detected a few times. What it binds is not known. The CDR3 runs 13 residues. Germline CDR1 reads SGHRS; CDR2 reads YFSETQ. Germline trimming cut 4 bases from V and 7 bases from J; bases unmatched to any gene: 5. The gene calls are TRBV5-1 and TRBJ2-5; 9 nucleotides agree with TRBD1. The sequenced sample was PBMCs, obtained on the day of the first yellow fever vaccination. The sequence was obtained from a man aged 18 to 30 who received the YFV17D yellow fever vaccine. CDR3 sequence: CASSDGQGTTQYF. In DNA form, the CDR3 reads TGCGCCAGCAGCGACGGACAGGGGACGACCCAGTACTTC.